This T cell receptor beta chain derives from a study of T cell responses to AZD1222 COVID-19 vaccine. Only in-frame clones appear in the TCRdb table, and some are missing; sequencing was by immunoSEQ multiplex PCR. Altogether around 140,000 clones are present, more than 85% being singletons, with the ten largest covering 1.5% to 2%. V shed 7 bases and J 4 bases; nucleotides not matched to a gene: 6. The CDR3 sequence is 14 residues long. Looked up from germline, CDR1 is LNHDA and CDR2 is SQIVND (reference sequence). Source: peripheral blood, taken 28 days after the second AZD1222 dose. The chain employs TRBV19 and TRBJ1-5; 8 bases are shared with TRBD1. The receptor was derived from an adult who received the AZD1222 COVID-19 vaccine. The CDR3 region is CASTTGAQNQPQHF. In DNA, the CDR3 is TGTGCCAGTACGACAGGGGCCCAGAATCAGCCCCAGCATTTT.